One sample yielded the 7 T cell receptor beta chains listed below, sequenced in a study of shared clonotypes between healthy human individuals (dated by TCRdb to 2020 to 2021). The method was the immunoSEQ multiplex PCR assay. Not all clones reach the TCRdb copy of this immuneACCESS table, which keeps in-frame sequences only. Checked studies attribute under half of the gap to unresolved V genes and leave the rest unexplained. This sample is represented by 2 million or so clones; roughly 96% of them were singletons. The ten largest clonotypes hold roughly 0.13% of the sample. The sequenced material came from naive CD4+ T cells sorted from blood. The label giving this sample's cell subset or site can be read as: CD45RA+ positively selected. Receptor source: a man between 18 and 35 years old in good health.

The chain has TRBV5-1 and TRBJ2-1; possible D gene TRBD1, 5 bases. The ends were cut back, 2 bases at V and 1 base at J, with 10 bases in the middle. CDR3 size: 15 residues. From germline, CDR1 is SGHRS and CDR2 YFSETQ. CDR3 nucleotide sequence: TGCGCCAGCAGCTTTCAGGGATCATCCTACAATGAGCAGTTCTTC. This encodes CASSFQGSSYNEQFF. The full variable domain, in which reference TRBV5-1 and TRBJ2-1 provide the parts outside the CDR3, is KAGVTQTPRYLIKTRGQQVTLSCSPISGHRSVSWYQQTPGQGLQFLFEYFSETQRNKGNFPGRFSGRQFSNSRSEMNVSTLELGDSALYLCASSFQGSSYNEQFFGPGTRLTVL.

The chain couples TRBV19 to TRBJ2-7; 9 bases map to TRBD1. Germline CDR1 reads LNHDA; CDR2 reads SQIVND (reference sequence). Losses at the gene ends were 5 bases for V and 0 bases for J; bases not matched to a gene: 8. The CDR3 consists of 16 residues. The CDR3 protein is CASSLGGTGTSYEQYF. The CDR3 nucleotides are TGTGCCAGTAGTCTAGGGGGGACAGGGACCTCCTACGAGCAGTACTTC.

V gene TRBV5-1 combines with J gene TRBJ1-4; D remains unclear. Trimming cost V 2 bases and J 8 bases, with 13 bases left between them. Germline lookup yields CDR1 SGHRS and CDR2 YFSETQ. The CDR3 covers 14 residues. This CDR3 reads CASSFAPLGEKLFF. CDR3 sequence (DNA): TGCGCCAGCAGCTTCGCCCCTTTGGGGGAAAAACTGTTTTTT.

CDR3 loop: CAWSVLRGLGTEAFF. In DNA form, the CDR3 reads TGTGCCTGGAGTGTACTTCGGGGACTAGGCACTGAAGCTTTCTTT. This chain links TRBV30 with TRBJ1-1, with D possibly TRBD1 on 5 matching bases. The CDR3 runs to 15 residues. V was trimmed by 0 bases and J by 4 bases, leaving 15 bases between them. Germline V gene sequence: CDR1 GTSNPN, CDR2 SVGIG (reference sequence). Full variable domain (rest looked up from reference TRBV30 and TRBJ1-1): SQTIHQWPATLVQPVGSPLSLECTVEGTSNPNLYWYRQAAGRGLQLLFYSVGIGQISSEVPQNLSASRPQDRQFILSSKKLLLSDSGFYLCAWSVLRGLGTEAFFGQGTRLTVV.

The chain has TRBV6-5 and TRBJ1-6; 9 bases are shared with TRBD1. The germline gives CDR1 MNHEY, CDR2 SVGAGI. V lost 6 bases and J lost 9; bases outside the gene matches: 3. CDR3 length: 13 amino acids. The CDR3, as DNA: TGTGCCAGCAGACAGGGGGCAGTTTCACCCCTCCACTTT. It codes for CASRQGAVSPLHF.

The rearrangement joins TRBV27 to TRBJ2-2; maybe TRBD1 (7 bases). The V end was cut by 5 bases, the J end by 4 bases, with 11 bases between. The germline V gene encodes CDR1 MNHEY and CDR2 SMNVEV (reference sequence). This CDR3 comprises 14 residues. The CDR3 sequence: CASSNRGGTGELFF. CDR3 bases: TGTGCCAGCAGTAACAGGGGAGGCACCGGGGAGCTGTTTTTT.

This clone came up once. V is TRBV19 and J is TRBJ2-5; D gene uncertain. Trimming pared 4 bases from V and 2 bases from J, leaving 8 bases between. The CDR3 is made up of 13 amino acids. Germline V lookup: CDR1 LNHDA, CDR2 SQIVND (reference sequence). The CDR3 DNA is TGTGCCAGTAGTACGGTCCCACAAGAGACCCAGTACTTC. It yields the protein CASSTVPQETQYF.